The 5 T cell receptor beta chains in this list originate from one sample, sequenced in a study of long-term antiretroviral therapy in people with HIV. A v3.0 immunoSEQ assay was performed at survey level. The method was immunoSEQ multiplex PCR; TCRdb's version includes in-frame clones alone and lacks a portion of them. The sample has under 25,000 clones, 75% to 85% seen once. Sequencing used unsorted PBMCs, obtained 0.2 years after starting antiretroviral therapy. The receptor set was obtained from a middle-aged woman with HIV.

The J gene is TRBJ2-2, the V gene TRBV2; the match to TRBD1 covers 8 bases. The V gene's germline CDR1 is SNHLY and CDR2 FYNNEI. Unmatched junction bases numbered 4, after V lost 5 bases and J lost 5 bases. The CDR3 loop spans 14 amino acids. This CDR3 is CASSWTGNTGELFF. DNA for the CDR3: TGTGCCAGCAGTTGGACAGGGAATACCGGGGAGCTGTTTTTT.

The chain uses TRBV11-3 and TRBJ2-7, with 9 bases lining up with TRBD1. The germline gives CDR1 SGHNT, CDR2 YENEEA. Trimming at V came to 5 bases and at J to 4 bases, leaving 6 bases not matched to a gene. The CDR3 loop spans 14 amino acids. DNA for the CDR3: TGTGCCAGCAGCGCCGGGACAGGGAATTACGAGCAGTACTTC. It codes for CASSAGTGNYEQYF.

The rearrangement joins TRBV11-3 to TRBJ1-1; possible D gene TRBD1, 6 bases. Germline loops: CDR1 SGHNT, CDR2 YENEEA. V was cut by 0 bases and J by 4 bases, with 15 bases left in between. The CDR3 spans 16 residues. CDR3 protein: CASSLDSWQGGTEAFF. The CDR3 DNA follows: TGTGCCAGCAGCTTAGATAGTTGGCAAGGGGGCACTGAAGCTTTCTTT. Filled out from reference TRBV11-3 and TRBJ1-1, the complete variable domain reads EAGVVQSPRYKIIEKKQPVAFWCNPISGHNTLYWYLQNLGQGPELLIRYENEEAVDDSQLPKDRFSAERLKGVDSTLKIQPAELGDSAVYLCASSLDSWQGGTEAFFGQGTRLTVV.

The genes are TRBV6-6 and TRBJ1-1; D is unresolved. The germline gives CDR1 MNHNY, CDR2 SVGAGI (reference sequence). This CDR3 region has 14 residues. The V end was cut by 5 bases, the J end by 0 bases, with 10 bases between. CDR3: CASSPKSLNTEAFF. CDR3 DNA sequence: TGTGCCAGCAGTCCAAAGAGCCTGAACACTGAAGCTTTCTTT.

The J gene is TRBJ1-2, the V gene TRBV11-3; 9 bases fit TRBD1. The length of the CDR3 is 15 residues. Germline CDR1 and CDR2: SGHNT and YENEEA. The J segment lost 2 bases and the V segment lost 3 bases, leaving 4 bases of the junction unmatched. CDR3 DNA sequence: TGTGCCAGCAGCTTGCCTGGACAGGGGAACTATGGCTACACCTTC. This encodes CASSLPGQGNYGYTF.